Sequencing of this T cell receptor (beta chain) was carried out in a study of blood T cell repertoires in COVID-19. The junction had 6 bases not matched to a gene; V was cut back by 6 bases and J by 8 bases. There are 12 residues in the CDR3. Libraries were prepared by immunoSEQ multiplex PCR; TCRdb keeps only in-frame clonotypes and omits some of them. The data contain 95,000 to 100,000 clones, about 90% of them seen just once; the ten biggest clones take up about 9.9%. The sample taken for sequencing was peripheral blood. The chain combines TRBV12-3 or TRBV12-4 with TRBJ1-2; 7 bases are a match to TRBD1. The receptor was isolated from a woman in her 30s with acute or convalescent COVID-19. DNA of the CDR3: TGTGCCAGCAGGACAGGGTATGACGGCTACACCTTC. It encodes CASRTGYDGYTF.